A single T cell receptor (beta chain) is shown here with its context. Its antigen is currently unknown. PCR primers comprised 60 Vbeta and 13 Jbeta primers. Here immunoSEQ multiplex PCR was the method, and the copy in TCRdb shows in-frame clones only, minus some. The data contain 130,000 to 150,000 clones, 74% of them seen just once; the ten biggest clones take up around 4%. The source of the sample is a study of cytomegalovirus exposure and HLA in healthy donors. Points from the study as a whole: The authors reported that TCR beta sequences could predict HLA-A and HLA-B alleles. These predictions were accurate for most subjects in the first cohort.

Germline assignment: CDR1 SGHNT and CDR2 YYREEE (reference sequence). Trimming cost V 0 bases and J 0 bases, with 15 bases left between them. The CDR3 consists of 18 residues. The TCR was taken from a man younger than 35 in good health and CMV-seropositive. Sequencing was carried out using PBMCs. V and J are TRBV5-4 and TRBJ2-2, with a possible D match to TRBD2 (6 bases). CDR3 protein: CASSLGGPGLANTGELFF. CDR3 sequence (DNA): TGTGCCAGCAGCTTGGGAGGGCCGGGACTGGCGAACACCGGGGAGCTGTTTTTT.